This T cell receptor beta chain was found in a study of cytomegalovirus exposure and HLA in healthy donors. Across the study: An analysis done earlier identified roughly 120 million unique TCR beta sequences from about 179 million T cells. Study-wide results and limits: Earlier results showed most TCR beta V segments being productive about 90% or about 30% of the time. Most TCRs appeared rarely, but some public TCRs recurred in many donors.

Worth noting for this clone: As yet, its antigen is unknown.

Use of 60 Vbeta and 13 Jbeta primers characterized the PCR. TCRdb's table, derived via immunoSEQ multiplex PCR, lists solely in-frame clones and lacks some. The repertoire holds fewer than 200,000 clones, with less than 85% as singletons. The junction had 9 bases not matched to a gene; V was cut back by 7 bases and J by 4 bases. CDR1 is MDHEN, CDR2 SYDVKM, per germline. This CDR3 has 15 residues. The chain recombines TRBV28 with TRBJ1-5, with 8 bases lining up with TRBD1. This clonotype was sampled from a boy between 10 and 17 years old in good health and CMV-seronegative. Input material: PBMCs. CDR3 sequence (DNA): TGTGCCAGCAATTACAGGGGGATGGGGAATCAGCCCCAGCATTTT. Amino acid sequence: CASNYRGMGNQPQHF.